Listed here are 28 T cell receptor beta chains from one sample, sequenced in a study of response to subunit inactivated influenza vaccine. TCRdb reanalysed the RT-PCR reads using MiXCR and keeps one entry per CDR3 protein. This table has 650,000 to 850,000 distinct CDR3 sequences, approximately 13% appearing once. Sequencing used PBMCs from blood, obtained less than 15 days before vaccination. The receptors derive from a man over 45 who received an inactivated influenza vaccine.

This clonotype has more than one count but fewer than ten. The chain combines TRBV11-2 with TRBJ1-3; 7 bases match TRBD1. Germline V gene lookup returns CDR1 SGHAT and CDR2 FQNNGV. V dropped 4 bases and J dropped 0; count of bases not matched to a gene: 12. The CDR3 totals 18 residues. The CDR3 DNA sequence: TGTGCCAGCAGCTCCCACAAGGGACAGTCGTACTCTGGAAACACCATATATTTT. It encodes CASSSHKGQSYSGNTIYF.

In its sample, this clonotype was seen many times. The V gene is TRBV20-1, the J gene TRBJ2-3; D uncertain. Trimming shortened V by 3 bases and J by 2 bases, and 9 bases separated the two germline ends. The CDR3 sequence is 13 residues long. Germline V lookup: CDR1 DFQATT, CDR2 SNEGSKA (reference sequence). The chain's CDR3 is CSASDGYTDTQYF. The CDR3 bases are TGCAGTGCTAGCGACGGGTACACAGATACGCAGTATTTT.

The chain joins TRBV28 to TRBJ2-5, with 9 nucleotides matching TRBD1. The germline gives CDR1 MDHEN, CDR2 SYDVKM. V shed 2 bases, J shed 4 bases, and the junction held 8 bases outside the gene matches. The CDR3 spans 16 residues. CDR3 amino acids: CASSLRGQGRRETQYF. As DNA, the CDR3 is TGTGCCAGCAGTTTAAGGGGACAGGGACGGCGAGAGACCCAGTACTTC.

The CDR3 protein is CASSLVGEAKNIQYF. Here the CDR3 DNA reads TGTGCCAGCAGCTTAGTGGGGGAGGCCAAAAACATTCAGTACTTC. The genes are TRBV7-2 and TRBJ2-4; D might be TRBD1 or TRBD2, each matching 5 bases. The length of the CDR3 is 15 residues. Deletions cut 1 base from V and 1 base from J, with 8 bases between. Germline CDR1 and CDR2: SGHTA and FQGNSA.

Of note for this clonotype: The junction departs from the called germline gene at one end, perhaps through a read error. V and J are TRBV11-2 and TRBJ2-7, with 16 bases lining up with TRBD2. CDR1 SGHAT and CDR2 FQNNGV come from the germline V gene. This CDR3 contains 17 residues. The DNA of the CDR3 is TGTGCCAGCAGCTTCTCCGGGACTAGCGGGGGGGCGTACGGGCAGTACTTC. It encodes CASSFSGTSGGAYGQYF. Full variable domain (outside the CDR3, taken from reference TRBV11-2 and TRBJ2-7): EAGVAQSPRYKIIEKRQSVAFWCNPISGHATLYWYQQILGQGPKLLIQFQNNGVVDDSQLPKDRFSAERLKGVDSTLKIQPAKLEDSAVYLCASSFSGTSGGAYGQYFGPGTRLTVT.

This clonotype was found a few times. The V and J genes are TRBV12-3 or TRBV12-4 and TRBJ2-3; the match to TRBD2 covers 11 bases. The V segment lost 5 bases and the J segment 8 bases; nucleotides outside the gene matches: 6. This CDR3 spans 14 amino acids. In nucleotides, the CDR3 is TGTGCCAGCAGTGAGACTAGCGGGAAGACTACGCAGTATTTT. It translates to CASSETSGKTTQYF.

This clonotype occurred many times. This chain connects TRBV19 to TRBJ2-1; 9 positions agree with TRBD2. V shed 3 bases and J 7 bases; nucleotides not matched to a gene: 13. The CDR3 sequence is 17 residues long. Germline-derived CDR1 and CDR2 are LNHDA and SQIVND (reference sequence). The CDR3 region has the DNA TGTGCCAGTAGTATCCTCCTGGTTAGCGGGAGTATGAATGAGCAGTTCTTC. Translated: CASSILLVSGSMNEQFF.

The chain recombines TRBV21-1 with TRBJ2-4; TRBD1, the table's D call, lacks a check against the DNA. TRBV21-1 is recorded as a pseudogene. This CDR3 spans 15 amino acids. The CDR3 DNA is TGTGCCAGCAGCAGATTTCCGGGCCACAAAAACATTCAGTACTTC. It yields the protein CASSRFPGHKNIQYF.

This clonotype was seen a few times. V gene TRBV2 combines with J gene TRBJ2-3; TRBD1 matches at 9 bases. CDR1 and CDR2 from the germline V gene are SNHLY and FYNNEI. This CDR3 has 16 residues. With V trimmed by 7 bases and J by 1 base, 9 bases remained unmatched. CDR3 sequence reads: CASIRDRAKGTDTQYF. The CDR3 bases are TGTGCCAGCATCCGGGACAGGGCGAAAGGCACAGATACGCAGTATTTT.

Many counts were recorded for this clonotype. The chain carries TRBV5-1 and TRBJ2-1; TRBD2 is a possible D gene (5 bases). Germline CDR1 SGHRS, CDR2 YFSETQ. This CDR3 region has 14 residues. The V gene lost 5 bases and the J gene lost 2 bases, with 11 bases spanning the gap. CDR3 region: CASRGEGAYNEQFF. Written as DNA, the CDR3 is TGCGCCAGCAGGGGAGAGGGCGCCTACAATGAGCAGTTCTTC.

There are a few counts of this clonotype. V and J are TRBV2 and TRBJ2-3; 11 bases fit TRBD2. V dropped 11 bases and J dropped 7; count of bases not matched to a gene: 17. CDR1 is SNHLY, CDR2 FYNNEI, per germline. CDR3 length equals 16 residues. The CDR3: CARTAGSSGRSHTQYF. The CDR3 DNA reads TGTGCCCGCACCGCCGGATCTAGCGGGAGGTCCCATACGCAGTATTTT.

V is TRBV3-1 and J is TRBJ1-2; a weak D match, TRBD1 (6 bases). This CDR3 region has 17 residues. Deletions cut 0 bases from V and 8 bases from J, with 22 bases between. CDR1 and CDR2 (germline): LGHDT, YNNKEL (reference sequence). The CDR3 DNA is TGTGCCAGCAGCCAAGATCTGTACGGGGGCGTCTCCAAAGGCTACACCTTC. Encoded protein: CASSQDLYGGVSKGYTF.

This clonotype turned up a few times. The CDR3 DNA follows: TGTGCCAGCAGCCAAGGAAAATACAGTCGCTCCTACGAGCAGTACTTC. It translates to CASSQGKYSRSYEQYF. V is TRBV28 and J is TRBJ2-7, with no clear D. With 6 bases removed from V and 0 bases from J, the gap between germline ends came to 18 bases. This CDR3 is built from 16 residues. Germline assignment: CDR1 MDHEN and CDR2 SYDVKM.

This clonotype was seen at least ten times. The V call is TRBV3-1, the J call TRBJ1-3; D unclear. This CDR3 is 12 amino acids long. Germline-derived CDR1 and CDR2 are LGHDT and YNNKEL (reference sequence). Trimming removed 5 bases at V and 4 bases at J, with 6 bases between. Here the CDR3 reads CASSERGNTIYF. CDR3 nucleotide sequence: TGTGCCAGCAGCGAACGGGGAAACACCATATATTTT.

This chain connects TRBV6-2 or TRBV6-3 to TRBJ2-3; the match to TRBD2 covers 7 bases. The CDR3 loop spans 15 amino acids. Per germline, CDR1 MNHEY and CDR2 SVGEGT. J gave up 6 bases and V 6 bases, and 12 bases lay outside the gene matches. The CDR3 is CASSSPGLGEDTQYF. The CDR3 nucleotides read TGTGCCAGCAGCTCCCCCGGACTAGGGGAGGATACGCAGTATTTT.

The CDR3 sequence is CASRRIGSRREYGETQYF. The CDR3 nucleotides read TGTGCCAGCCGTCGTATCGGCTCGCGGCGGGAGTACGGGGAGACCCAGTACTTC. The chain employs TRBV11-1 and TRBJ2-5; 7 nucleotides match TRBD2. This CDR3 is built from 18 residues. The germline V gene has CDR1 SGHAT and CDR2 FQDESV (reference sequence). Trimming cost V 8 bases and J 5 bases; bases outside gene matches: 23.

This clonotype was picked up a small number of times. CDR3 region: CASSYSTLAGGTDTQYF. CDR3 coding DNA: TGTGCCAGCAGTTACTCGACTCTAGCGGGGGGCACAGATACGCAGTATTTT. V usage is TRBV6-5 and J usage is TRBJ2-3; 10 positions agree with TRBD2. Trimming at V came to 0 bases and at J to 1 base, leaving 4 bases not matched to a gene. This CDR3 comprises 17 residues. Germline CDR1 MNHEY, CDR2 SVGAGI.

The chain carries TRBV7-8 and TRBJ2-2; 9 positions match TRBD2. Germline assignment: CDR1 SGHVS and CDR2 FQNEAQ. The CDR3 sequence is 16 residues long. Losses at the gene ends were 5 bases for V and 9 bases for J; bases not matched to a gene: 13. The CDR3 DNA reads as TGTGCCAGCAGCCTAGTCCTACTAGCGGGTACCCGGGAGCTGTTTTTT. This encodes CASSLVLLAGTRELFF.

This clonotype has more than one count but fewer than ten. This chain links TRBV2 with TRBJ1-6; D gene ambiguous. CDR3 length equals 18 residues. CDR1 is SNHLY, CDR2 FYNNEI, per germline. Between the trimmed V and J ends, which lost 3 bases and 0 bases, there was a span of 15 bases. The CDR3 DNA follows: TGTGCCAGCAGTGAGGTAGCGAGCCTAAGCTCCTATAATTCACCCCTCCACTTT. Its protein is CASSEVASLSSYNSPLHF.

V is TRBV5-1 and J is TRBJ2-2; 7 bases are shared with TRBD1. V shed 7 bases, J shed 7 bases, and the junction held 10 bases outside the gene matches. Germline V gives CDR1 SGHRS, CDR2 YFSETQ. The CDR3 sequence is 14 residues long. As DNA, the CDR3 is TGCGCCAGCTCCGGACAGGTATTAGACGGGGAGCTGTTTTTT. Its protein is CASSGQVLDGELFF.

This clonotype was detected a few times. The chain carries TRBV7-8 and TRBJ1-2, with D possibly matching TRBD1 (6 bases). CDR1 is SGHVS and CDR2 is FQNEAQ in the germline V gene. The ends were cut back, 0 bases at V and 0 bases at J, with 8 bases in the middle. The CDR3 spans 15 residues. CDR3 sequence reads: CASSLAAGANYGYTF. The CDR3 bases are TGTGCCAGCAGCTTAGCGGCAGGGGCTAACTATGGCTACACCTTC.

Only a few counts were recorded for this clonotype. Mismatch with germline at one junction end may stem from a read error. The chain is built from TRBV12-3 or TRBV12-4 and TRBJ1-1; TRBD1 is a possible D gene (5 bases). The CDR3 covers 12 residues. CDR3 in DNA: TGTGCCAGCAGTTTATCAGATTGGGGCGCGACTTTT. It translates to CASSLSDWGATF.

The rearrangement links TRBV27 to TRBJ2-7; 7 bases map to TRBD2. Trimming cost V 7 bases and J 2 bases; bases outside gene matches: 20. CDR1 is MNHEY and CDR2 is SMNVEV in the germline V gene (reference sequence). There are 18 residues in the CDR3. CDR3 nucleotides: TGTGCCAGCACACACCCCACCCGGCGCGGGAGTGGAGCCTACGAGCAGTACTTC. Its protein is CASTHPTRRGSGAYEQYF.

The chain joins TRBV12-3 or TRBV12-4 to TRBJ2-1, with D possibly matching TRBD2 (6 bases). V was cut by 11 bases and J by 0 bases, with 29 bases left in between. The CDR3 covers 19 residues. The CDR3 sequence is CACCFRGLPTFSSYNEQFF. The CDR3 region has the DNA TGTGCCTGCTGTTTCCGGGGACTGCCCACCTTTAGCTCCTACAATGAGCAGTTCTTC.

This clonotype was found a few times. This chain connects TRBV12-3 or TRBV12-4 to TRBJ2-4, with a weak D call TRBD2 (7 bases). The CDR3 is made up of 14 amino acids. Trimming stripped 3 bases from V and 8 bases from J, with 14 bases between. The CDR3 is CASSLGGGGDIQYF. The DNA for the CDR3 is TGTGCCAGCAGTTTGGGGGGGGGCGGGGACATTCAGTACTTC.

This clonotype was detected a few times. This rearrangement joins TRBV9 to TRBJ2-1; the match to TRBD2 covers 10 bases. Looked up from germline, CDR1 is SGDLS and CDR2 is YYNGEE. The CDR3 has 14 residues. V lost 3 bases and J lost 8; bases outside the gene matches: 5. This chain's CDR3 is CASSGGTSDHEQFF. Written as DNA, the CDR3 is TGTGCCAGCAGCGGAGGGACTAGCGACCATGAGCAGTTCTTC.

V gene TRBV20-1 combines with J gene TRBJ1-5; the D is unclear. Trimming left V 6 bases short and J 0 bases short, with 6 bases between. Germline V gene lookup returns CDR1 DFQATT and CDR2 SNEGSKA (reference sequence). This CDR3 region has 12 residues. CDR3 bases: TGCAGTGCCGCGAATAGCAATCAGCCCCAGCATTTT. As protein: CSAANSNQPQHF.

The V call is TRBV12-3 or TRBV12-4, the J call TRBJ2-5; the match to TRBD2 covers 14 bases. V lost 4 bases, J lost 3 bases, and 4 bases stayed unmatched. The CDR3 runs 16 residues. The CDR3, as DNA: TGTGCCAGCAGTTCGGGACTAGCGGGGGAGAAAGAGACCCAGTACTTC. Translated, it gives CASSSGLAGEKETQYF.